Sequencing of this TCR beta chain was carried out in a study of blood T cell repertoires in COVID-19. Looking at the study overall: Italy, Spain and the United States were the sources of the convalescent and acute COVID-19 samples. Nucleic acid was either cDNA or gDNA, and it came from T cells, B-cell-depleted T cells, or PBMCs.

V trimming: 3 bases; J trimming: 6 bases; junction bases outside the gene matches: 6. CDR1 LGHDT and CDR2 YNNKEL come from the germline V gene (reference sequence). This CDR3 is 15 amino acids long. Original methodology: Cell counts per sample came from amplifying reference gene primers. Produced via immunoSEQ multiplex PCR; TCRdb's table is partial and in-frame only. V and J calls plus clone size are reproduced from that table; the DNA served to infer D and trimming. The data hold 150,000 to 200,000 clones, with about 87% observed a single time. The receptor was isolated from a man aged 18 to 30 with active or convalescent COVID-19. The chain carries TRBV3-1 (or the pseudogene TRBV3-2) and TRBJ1-5; TRBD1 matches 9 bases. Sequenced sample: peripheral blood. In DNA, the CDR3 is TGTGCCAGCAGCCACGGGGACAGGGTTAGTCAGCCCCAGCATTTT. The encoded protein is CASSHGDRVSQPQHF.